Here is one TCR beta chain with its context. Its antigen remains unidentified. The time point: sample taken at primary tumor resection. The V end lost 4 bases, the J end lost 0 bases, and 16 bases lay between the germline ends. This CDR3 contains 17 residues. Germline lookup yields CDR1 SGHKS and CDR2 YYEKEE (reference sequence). TCRdb reanalysed the 5' RACE reads using MiXCR and keeps one entry per CDR3 protein. The sample includes about 15,000 distinct CDR3 sequences, less than 9.5% seen only once; the top ten take 8% to 9%. This entry comes from a study of spatial heterogeneity in lung cancer. Study-wide findings and caveats: Tumors with more nonsynonymous mutations had more expanded intratumoral alpha and beta TCRs.

The chain links TRBV5-5 to TRBJ2-2; D ambiguous. The receptor's source is a male donor with early-stage non-small cell lung cancer. The specimen comprised lung tumor tissue, sampled at surgery. The CDR3 is CASSADPSEANTGELFF. The CDR3 coding sequence is TGTGCCAGCAGCGCCGACCCATCAGAAGCGAACACCGGGGAGCTGTTTTTT.